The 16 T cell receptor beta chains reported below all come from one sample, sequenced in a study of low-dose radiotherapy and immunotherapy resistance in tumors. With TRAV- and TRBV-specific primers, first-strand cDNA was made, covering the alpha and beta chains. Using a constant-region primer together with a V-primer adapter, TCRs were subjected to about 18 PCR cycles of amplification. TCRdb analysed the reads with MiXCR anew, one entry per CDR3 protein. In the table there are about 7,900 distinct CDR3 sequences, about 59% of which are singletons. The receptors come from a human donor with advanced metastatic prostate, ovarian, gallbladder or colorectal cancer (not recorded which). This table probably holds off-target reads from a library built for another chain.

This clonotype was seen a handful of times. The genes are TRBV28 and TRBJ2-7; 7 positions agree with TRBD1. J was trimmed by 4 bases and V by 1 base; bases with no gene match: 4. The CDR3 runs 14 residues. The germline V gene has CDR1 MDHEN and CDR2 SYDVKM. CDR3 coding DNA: TGTGCCAGCAGTTTATCCGGGACAGAGTACGAGCAGTACTTC. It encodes CASSLSGTEYEQYF.

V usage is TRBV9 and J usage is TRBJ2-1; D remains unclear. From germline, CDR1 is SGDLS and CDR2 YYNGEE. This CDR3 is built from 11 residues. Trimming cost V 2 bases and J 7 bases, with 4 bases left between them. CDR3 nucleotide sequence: TGTGCCAGCAGCGTTTCAAATGAGCAGTTCTTC. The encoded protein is CASSVSNEQFF. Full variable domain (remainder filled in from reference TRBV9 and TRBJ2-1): DSGVTQTPKHLITATGQRVTLRCSPRSGDLSVYWYQQSLDQGLQFLIQYYNGEERAKGNILERFSAQQFPDLHSELNLSSLELGDSALYFCASSVSNEQFFGPGTRLTVL.

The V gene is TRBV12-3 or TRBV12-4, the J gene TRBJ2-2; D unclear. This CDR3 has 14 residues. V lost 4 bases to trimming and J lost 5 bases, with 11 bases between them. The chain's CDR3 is CASSSPYSTGELFF. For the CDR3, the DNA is TGTGCCAGCAGTTCTCCGTACAGTACCGGGGAGCTGTTTTTT.

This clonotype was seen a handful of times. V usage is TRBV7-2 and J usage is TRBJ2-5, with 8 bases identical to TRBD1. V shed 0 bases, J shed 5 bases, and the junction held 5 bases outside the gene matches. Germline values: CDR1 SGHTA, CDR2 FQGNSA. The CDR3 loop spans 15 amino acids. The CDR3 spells CASSLANRGLETQYF. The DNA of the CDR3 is TGTGCCAGCAGCTTAGCGAACAGGGGGTTGGAGACCCAGTACTTC. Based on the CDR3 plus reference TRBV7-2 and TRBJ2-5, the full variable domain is GAGVSQSPSNKVTEKGKDVELRCDPISGHTALYWYRQSLGQGLEFLIYFQGNSAPDKSGLPSDRFSAERTGGSVSTLTIQRTQQEDSAVYLCASSLANRGLETQYFGPGTRLLVL.

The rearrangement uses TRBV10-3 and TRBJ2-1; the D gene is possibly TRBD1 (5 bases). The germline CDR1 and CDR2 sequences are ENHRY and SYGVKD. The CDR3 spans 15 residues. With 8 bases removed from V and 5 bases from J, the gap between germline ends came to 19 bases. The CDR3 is CAIGAIRVRDNEQFF. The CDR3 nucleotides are TGTGCCATCGGGGCCATTCGGGTAAGAGACAATGAGCAGTTCTTC.

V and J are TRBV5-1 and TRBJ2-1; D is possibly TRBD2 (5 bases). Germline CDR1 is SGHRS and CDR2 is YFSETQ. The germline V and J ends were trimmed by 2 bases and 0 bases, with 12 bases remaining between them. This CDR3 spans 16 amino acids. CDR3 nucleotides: TGCGCCAGCAGCTTCTCGGGGTCTAGCTCCTACAATGAGCAGTTCTTC. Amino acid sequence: CASSFSGSSSYNEQFF.

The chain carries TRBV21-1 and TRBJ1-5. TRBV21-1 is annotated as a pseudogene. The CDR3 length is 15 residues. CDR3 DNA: TGTGCCAGCAGCCCTAAAGGGCTTGGCAATCAGCCCCAGCATTTT. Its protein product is CASSPKGLGNQPQHF.

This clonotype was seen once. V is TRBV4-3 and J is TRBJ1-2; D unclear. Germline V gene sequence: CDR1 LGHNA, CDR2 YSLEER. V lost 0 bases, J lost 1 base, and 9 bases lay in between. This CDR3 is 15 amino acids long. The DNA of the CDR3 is TGCGCCAGCAGCCAAGAGCTTCTGGGTAACTATGGCTACACCTTC. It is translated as CASSQELLGNYGYTF.

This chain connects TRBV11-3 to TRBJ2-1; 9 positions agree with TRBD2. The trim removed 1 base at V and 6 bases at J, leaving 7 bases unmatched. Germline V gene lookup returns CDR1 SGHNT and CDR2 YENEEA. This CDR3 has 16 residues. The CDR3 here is CASSLGDSGGTNEQFF. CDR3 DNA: TGTGCCAGCAGCTTAGGCGATAGCGGGGGCACCAATGAGCAGTTCTTC. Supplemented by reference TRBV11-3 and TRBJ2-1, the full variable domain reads EAGVVQSPRYKIIEKKQPVAFWCNPISGHNTLYWYLQNLGQGPELLIRYENEEAVDDSQLPKDRFSAERLKGVDSTLKIQPAELGDSAVYLCASSLGDSGGTNEQFFGPGTRLTVL.

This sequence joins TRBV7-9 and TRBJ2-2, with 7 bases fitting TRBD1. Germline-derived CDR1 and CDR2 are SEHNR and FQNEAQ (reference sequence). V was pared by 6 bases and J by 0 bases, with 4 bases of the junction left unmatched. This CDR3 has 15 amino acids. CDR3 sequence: CASRRGTANTGELFF. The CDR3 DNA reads TGTGCCAGCAGAAGGGGGACAGCGAACACCGGGGAGCTGTTTTTT. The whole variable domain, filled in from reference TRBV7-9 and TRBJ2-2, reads DTGVSQNPRHKITKRGQNVTFRCDPISEHNRLYWYRQTLGQGPEFLTYFQNEAQLEKSRLLSDRFSAERPKGSFSTLEIQRTEQGDSAMYLCASRRGTANTGELFFGEGSRLTVL.

For the CDR3, the DNA is TGTGCCAGCTCACCTCGGACGGAGACCCAGTACTTC. It encodes CASSPRTETQYF. V is TRBV18 and J is TRBJ2-5, with D hard to call. Germline values: CDR1 KGHSH, CDR2 LQKENI. The CDR3 is made up of 12 amino acids. V was pared by 3 bases and J by 5 bases, with 7 bases between.

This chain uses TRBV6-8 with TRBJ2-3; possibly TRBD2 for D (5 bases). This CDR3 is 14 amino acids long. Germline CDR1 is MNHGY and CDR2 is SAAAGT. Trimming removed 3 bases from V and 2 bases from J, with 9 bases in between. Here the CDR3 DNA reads TGTGCCAGCAGTTATGGACTGAACACAGATACGCAGTATTTT. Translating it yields CASSYGLNTDTQYF.

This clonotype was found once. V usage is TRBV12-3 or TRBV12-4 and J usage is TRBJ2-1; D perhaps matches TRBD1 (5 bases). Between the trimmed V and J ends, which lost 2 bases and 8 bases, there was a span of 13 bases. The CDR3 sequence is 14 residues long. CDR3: CASSLKGPMDEQFF. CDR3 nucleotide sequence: TGTGCCAGCAGTTTAAAGGGGCCAATGGATGAGCAGTTCTTC.

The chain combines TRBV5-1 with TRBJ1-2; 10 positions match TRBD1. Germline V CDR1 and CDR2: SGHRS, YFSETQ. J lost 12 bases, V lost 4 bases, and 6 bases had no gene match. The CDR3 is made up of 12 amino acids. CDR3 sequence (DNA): TGCGCCAGCAGCGTCGACAGGGGGCTGAACACCTTC. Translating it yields CASSVDRGLNTF.

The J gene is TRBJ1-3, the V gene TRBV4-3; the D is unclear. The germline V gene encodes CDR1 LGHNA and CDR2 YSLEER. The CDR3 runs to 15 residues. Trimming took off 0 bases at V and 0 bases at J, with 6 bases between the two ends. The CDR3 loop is CASSQEPVSGNTIYF. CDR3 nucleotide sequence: TGCGCCAGCAGCCAAGAACCCGTCTCTGGAAACACCATATATTTT.

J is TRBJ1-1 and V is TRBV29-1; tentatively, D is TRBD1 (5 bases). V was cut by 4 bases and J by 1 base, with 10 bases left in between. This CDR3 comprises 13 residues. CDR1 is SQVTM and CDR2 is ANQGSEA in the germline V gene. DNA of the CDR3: TGCAGCGTTGCTACTGGGGCGAACACTGAAGCTTTCTTT. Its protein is CSVATGANTEAFF.